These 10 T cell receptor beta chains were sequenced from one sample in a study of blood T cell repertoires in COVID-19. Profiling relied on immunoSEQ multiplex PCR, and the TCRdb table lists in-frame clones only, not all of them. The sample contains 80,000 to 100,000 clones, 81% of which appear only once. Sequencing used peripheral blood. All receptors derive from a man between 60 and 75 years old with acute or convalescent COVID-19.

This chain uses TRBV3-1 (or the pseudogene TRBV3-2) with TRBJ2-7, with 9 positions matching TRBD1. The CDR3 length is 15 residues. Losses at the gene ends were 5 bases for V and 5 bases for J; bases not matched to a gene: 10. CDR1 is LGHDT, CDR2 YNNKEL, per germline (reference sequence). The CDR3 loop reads CASSRGTGNLNEQYF. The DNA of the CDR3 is TGTGCCAGCAGCAGGGGGACAGGGAATCTGAACGAGCAGTACTTC.

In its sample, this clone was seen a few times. DNA for the CDR3: TGTGCCAGCAGCTCAGAAGGACAGGGAAGGGGGGAGACCCAGTACTTC. It encodes CASSSEGQGRGETQYF. The chain employs TRBV5-4 and TRBJ2-5, with 8 bases identical to TRBD1. V lost 3 bases to trimming and J lost 5 bases; unmatched junction nucleotides: 12. The germline V gene has CDR1 SGHNT and CDR2 YYREEE (reference sequence). The CDR3 contains 16 residues. The full variable domain, with the rest looked up from reference TRBV5-4 and TRBJ2-5, is ETGVTQSPTHLIKTRGQQVTLRCSSQSGHNTVSWYQQALGQGPQFIFQYYREEENGRGNFPPRFSGLQFPNYSSELNVNALELDDSALYLCASSSEGQGRGETQYFGPGTRLLVL.

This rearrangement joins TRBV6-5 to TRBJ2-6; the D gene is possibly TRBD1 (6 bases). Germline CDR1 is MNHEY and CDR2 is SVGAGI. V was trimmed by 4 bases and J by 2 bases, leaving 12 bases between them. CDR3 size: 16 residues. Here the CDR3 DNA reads TGTGCCAGCAGTTTGAGGCAGGGGACTGGGGCCAACGTCCTGACTTTC. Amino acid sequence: CASSLRQGTGANVLTF.

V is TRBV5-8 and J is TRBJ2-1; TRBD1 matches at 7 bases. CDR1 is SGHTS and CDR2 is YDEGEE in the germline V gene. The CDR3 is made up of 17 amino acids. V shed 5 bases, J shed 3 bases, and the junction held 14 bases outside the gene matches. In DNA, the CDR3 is TGTGCCAGCAGTCCATGGGGACAGAAAAAGAGCTACAATGAGCAGTTCTTC. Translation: CASSPWGQKKSYNEQFF.

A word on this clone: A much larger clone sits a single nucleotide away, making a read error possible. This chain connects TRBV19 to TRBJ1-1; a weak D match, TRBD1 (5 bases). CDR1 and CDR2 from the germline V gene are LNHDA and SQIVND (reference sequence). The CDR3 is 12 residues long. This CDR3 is CASSTGNTEAFF. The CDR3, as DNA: TGTGCCAGCAGTACAGGGAACACTGAAGCTTTCTTT.

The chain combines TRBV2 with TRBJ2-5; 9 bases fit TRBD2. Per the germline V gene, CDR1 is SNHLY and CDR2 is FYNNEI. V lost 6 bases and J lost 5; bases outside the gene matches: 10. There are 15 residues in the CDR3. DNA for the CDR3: TGTGCCAGCAGCAAGGGAGCGGGAGGTGGGGAGACCCAGTACTTC. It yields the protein CASSKGAGGGETQYF.

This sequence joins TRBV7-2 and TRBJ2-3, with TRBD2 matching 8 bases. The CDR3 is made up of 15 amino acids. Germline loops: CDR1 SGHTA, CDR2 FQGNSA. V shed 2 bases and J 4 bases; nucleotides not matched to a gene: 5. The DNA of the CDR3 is TGTGCCAGCAGCTTAAAAGCGGGAGTCTCAGATACGCAGTATTTT. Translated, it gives CASSLKAGVSDTQYF.

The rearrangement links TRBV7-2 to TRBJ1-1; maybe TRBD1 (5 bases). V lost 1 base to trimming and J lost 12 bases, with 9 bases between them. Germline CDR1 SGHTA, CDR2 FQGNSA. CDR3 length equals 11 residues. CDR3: CASSLGRAPFF. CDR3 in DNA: TGTGCCAGCAGCTTAGGCAGGGCGCCTTTCTTT.

This chain's CDR3 is CASSSPGTGTTEAFF. CDR3 coding DNA: TGTGCCAGCAGTTCTCCCGGGACAGGGACCACTGAAGCTTTCTTT. V and J are TRBV28 and TRBJ1-1, with TRBD1 matching over 9 bases. This CDR3 has 15 residues. V trimming: 4 bases; J trimming: 4 bases; junction bases outside the gene matches: 7. Per germline, CDR1 MDHEN and CDR2 SYDVKM. Together with reference TRBV28 and TRBJ1-1, the CDR3 gives the full variable domain: DVKVTQSSRYLVKRTGEKVFLECVQDMDHENMFWYRQDPGLGLRLIYFSYDVKMKEKGDIPEGYSVSREKKERFSLILESASTNQTSMYLCASSSPGTGTTEAFFGQGTRLTVV.

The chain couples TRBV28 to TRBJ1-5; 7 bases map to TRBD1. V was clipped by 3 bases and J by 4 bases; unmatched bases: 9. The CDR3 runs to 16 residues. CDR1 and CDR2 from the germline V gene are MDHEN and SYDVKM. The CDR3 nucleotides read TGTGCCAGCAGTTTGATTAGGGCAGGGGGTAATCAGCCCCAGCATTTT. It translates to CASSLIRAGGNQPQHF.